This T cell receptor beta chain was captured by sequencing in a study of spatial heterogeneity in lung cancer. The CDR3 spans 16 residues. Germline V lookup: CDR1 ENHRY, CDR2 SYGVKD. V lost 2 bases to trimming and J lost 3 bases, with 11 bases between them. This clonotype was observed many times. Time point indicated: sample taken at primary tumor resection. Frozen PBMC, nontumor lung or tumor provided whole RNA, which was sequenced unsorted. TCRdb redid the calling of the 5' RACE reads with MiXCR, one entry per CDR3 protein. The sample contains 48,000 or so distinct CDR3 sequences, around 5.2% of which appear only once.

The sequence derives from a male donor with early-stage non-small cell lung cancer. The material sequenced was PBMCs, taken at surgery. The chain has TRBV10-3 and TRBJ2-6; D may be TRBD1 (5 bases). DNA of the CDR3: TGTGCCATCAGTGAGACAGGCTCCTTTGGGGCCAACGTCCTGACTTTC. It encodes CAISETGSFGANVLTF.